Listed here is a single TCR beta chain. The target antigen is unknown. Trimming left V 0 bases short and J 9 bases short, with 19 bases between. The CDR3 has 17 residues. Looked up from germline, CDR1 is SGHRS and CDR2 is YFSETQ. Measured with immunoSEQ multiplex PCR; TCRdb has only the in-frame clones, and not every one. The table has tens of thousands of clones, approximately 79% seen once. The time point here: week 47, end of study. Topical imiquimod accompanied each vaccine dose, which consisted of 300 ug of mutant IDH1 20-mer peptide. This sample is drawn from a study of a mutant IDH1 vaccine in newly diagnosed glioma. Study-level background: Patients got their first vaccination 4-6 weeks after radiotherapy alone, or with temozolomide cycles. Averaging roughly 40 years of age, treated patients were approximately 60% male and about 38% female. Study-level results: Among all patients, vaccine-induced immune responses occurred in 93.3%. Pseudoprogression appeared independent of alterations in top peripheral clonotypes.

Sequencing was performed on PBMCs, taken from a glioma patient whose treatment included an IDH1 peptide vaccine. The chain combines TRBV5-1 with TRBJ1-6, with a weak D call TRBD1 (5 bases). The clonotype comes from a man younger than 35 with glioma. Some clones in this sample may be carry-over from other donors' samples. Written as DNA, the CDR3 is TGCGCCAGCAGCTTGGTGGTGGGGGGAAGAGAGAGTTCACCCCTCCACTTT. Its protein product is CASSLVVGGRESSPLHF.